The 12 T cell receptor beta chains below come from one sample, sequenced in a study of cytomegalovirus exposure and HLA in healthy donors. A multiplex PCR was run with 60 Vbeta primers and 13 Jbeta primers. Using immunoSEQ multiplex PCR, the repertoire was profiled, and TCRdb retains in-frame clones only, with some absent. The table records around 140,000 clones, roughly 10% of them present only once. Sequencing used PBMCs. These receptors originate from a middle-aged man in good health and CMV-seronegative.

This chain uses TRBV6-5 with TRBJ1-2, with D maybe TRBD1 (5 bases). Trimming cost V 5 bases and J 5 bases, with 15 bases left between them. Germline CDR1 MNHEY, CDR2 SVGAGI. CDR3 length: 14 amino acids. CDR3: CASSMEGRQYGYTF. DNA for the CDR3: TGTGCCAGCAGTATGGAGGGGCGTCAATATGGCTACACCTTC.

This sequence joins TRBV5-1 and TRBJ1-1; 9 nucleotides line up with TRBD1. Germline trimming cut 1 base from V and 4 bases from J; bases unmatched to any gene: 8. The CDR3 extends over 16 amino acids. The germline V gene has CDR1 SGHRS and CDR2 YFSETQ. The DNA for the CDR3 is TGCGCCAGCAGCTTGTTAACAGGGGGCGCGGGCACTGAAGCTTTCTTT. Its protein is CASSLLTGGAGTEAFF. The variable domain in full, with the rest retrieved from reference TRBV5-1 and TRBJ1-1, is KAGVTQTPRYLIKTRGQQVTLSCSPISGHRSVSWYQQTPGQGLQFLFEYFSETQRNKGNFPGRFSGRQFSNSRSEMNVSTLELGDSALYLCASSLLTGGAGTEAFFGQGTRLTVV.

This clone came up a few times. The chain employs TRBV2 and TRBJ1-1; D gene uncertain. This CDR3 is built from 13 residues. The ends were cut back, 3 bases at V and 5 bases at J, with 10 bases in the middle. CDR1 SNHLY and CDR2 FYNNEI come from the germline V gene. CDR3 in amino acids: CASSDTRQTEAFF. CDR3 nucleotide sequence: TGTGCCAGCAGTGACACCAGACAAACTGAAGCTTTCTTT.

This clone was found a few times. The chain is built from TRBV7-9 and TRBJ1-5; D is perhaps TRBD1 (6 bases). In germline, CDR1 is SEHNR, CDR2 FQNEAQ (reference sequence). The CDR3 length is 16 residues. The V gene lost 6 bases and the J gene lost 3 bases, with 18 bases spanning the gap. In DNA, the CDR3 is TGTGCCAGCAGTCCCCGGGGGGCAGGGAACAATCAGCCCCAGCATTTT. Translating gives CASSPRGAGNNQPQHF.

The V call is TRBV2, the J call TRBJ1-1; D not resolved. Trimming took 6 bases from V and 4 from J, leaving 15 bases between them. The germline V gene has CDR1 SNHLY and CDR2 FYNNEI. The CDR3 consists of 14 residues. The CDR3 nucleotides read TGTGCCAGCAGGGGCTTCGGGGAGGCCACTGAAGCTTTCTTT. It codes for CASRGFGEATEAFF.

V is TRBV7-9 and J is TRBJ1-4, with 7 bases lining up with TRBD1. The J segment lost 8 bases and the V segment lost 5 bases, leaving 11 bases of the junction unmatched. Germline assignment: CDR1 SEHNR and CDR2 FQNEAQ (reference sequence). The length of the CDR3 is 15 residues. This CDR3 reads CASSTDRDYGEKLFF. In DNA form, the CDR3 reads TGTGCCAGCAGCACCGACAGGGATTATGGGGAAAAACTGTTTTTT.

The chain recombines TRBV19 with TRBJ2-3, with D uncertain. Per germline, CDR1 LNHDA and CDR2 SQIVND (reference sequence). CDR3 size: 14 residues. The germline V and J ends were trimmed by 6 bases and 0 bases, with 10 bases remaining between them. The CDR3 here is CASRRVTSTDTQYF. CDR3 DNA sequence: TGTGCCAGTAGACGGGTAACTAGCACAGATACGCAGTATTTT. The full variable domain, rest sourced from reference TRBV19 and TRBJ2-3, is DGGITQSPKYLFRKEGQNVTLSCEQNLNHDAMYWYRQDPGQGLRLIYYSQIVNDFQKGDIAEGYSVSREKKESFPLTVTSAQKNPTAFYLCASRRVTSTDTQYFGPGTRLTVL.

The chain recombines TRBV5-4 with TRBJ2-1; 8 positions agree with TRBD2. The length of the CDR3 is 18 residues. V shed 2 bases, J shed 1 base, and the junction held 11 bases outside the gene matches. Germline lookup yields CDR1 SGHNT and CDR2 YYREEE (reference sequence). CDR3 sequence (DNA): TGTGCCAGCAGCTTAGGCCCCAGCGGGAGTGTTTCCTACAATGAGCAGTTCTTC. Protein sequence: CASSLGPSGSVSYNEQFF.

This clone has more than one count but fewer than ten. The V gene is TRBV18, the J gene TRBJ1-3; D possibly corresponds to TRBD1 (6 bases). The CDR3 length is 17 residues. The germline gives CDR1 KGHSH, CDR2 LQKENI. V was pared by 0 bases and J by 0 bases, with 12 bases between. The CDR3 sequence is CASSPPWDNLSGNTIYF. CDR3 bases: TGTGCCAGCTCACCACCGTGGGACAACCTCTCTGGAAACACCATATATTTT.

J is TRBJ2-2 and V is TRBV27; 9 bases align to TRBD2. This CDR3 is built from 17 residues. The junction had 5 bases not matched to a gene; V was cut back by 2 bases and J by 1 base. Germline V gene lookup returns CDR1 MNHEY and CDR2 SMNVEV (reference sequence). The CDR3 coding sequence is TGTGCCAGCAGTTTACTAGCGGGGATCTTGAACACCGGGGAGCTGTTTTTT. It is translated as CASSLLAGILNTGELFF.

This chain uses TRBV6-1 with TRBJ2-3, with D possibly being TRBD2 (6 bases). The CDR3 is 15 amino acids. Trimming pared 3 bases from V and 6 bases from J, leaving 16 bases between. CDR1 is MNHNS and CDR2 is SASEGT in the germline V gene. CDR3 residues: CASSEGGRAWDTQYF. The CDR3 DNA sequence: TGTGCCAGCAGTGAGGGGGGTAGGGCGTGGGATACGCAGTATTTT.

In this sample, this clone turned up a few times. This sequence joins TRBV7-9 and TRBJ1-4, with D hard to call. The V end lost 5 bases, the J end lost 5 bases, and 12 bases lay between the germline ends. Per germline, CDR1 SEHNR and CDR2 FQNEAQ (reference sequence). This CDR3 contains 14 residues. The CDR3 here is CASSPGRNNEKLFF. The CDR3 nucleotides read TGTGCCAGCAGCCCCGGGAGAAACAATGAAAAACTGTTTTTT.